Listed below are T cell receptor beta chains from one sample, sequenced in a study of HIV-infected patients and healthy controls. TCRdb re-called the 5' RACE reads with MiXCR, one entry per CDR3 protein. Of about 5,000 distinct CDR3 sequences in the sample, over 6.5% were seen once. The material was blood, obtained before antiretroviral therapy. Receptors originate from an adult with HIV infection. CDR3s include the opening cysteine and the closing phenylalanine or tryptophan. The order of the fields is clone size, V gene, J gene, D gene, CDR3 DNA, CDR3 protein. D genes are given only for firm matches. Clone size is stated in some rows and not others, as once, few, many or a class when expanded.

medium-sized	TRBV20-1	TRBJ2-3	TRBD2	TGCAGTGCTAGAGATCCCCCGGGACTAGCGGGGGGCACAGATACGCAGTATTTT	CSARDPPGLAGGTDTQYF
many	TRBV2	TRBJ2-1	-	TGTGCCAGCAGTGAAGGGCGGCAAACGTCCTACAATGAGCAGTTCTTC	CASSEGRQTSYNEQFF
medium-sized	TRBV6-2/TRBV6-3	TRBJ2-7	TRBD2	TGTGCCAGCAGTTACGGACTAGCCTACGAGCAGTACTTC	CASSYGLAYEQYF
medium-sized	TRBV6-5	TRBJ1-2	-	TGTGCCAGCAGTTCCCGAAGAACTGGCTACACCTTC	CASSSRRTGYTF
few	TRBV7-9	TRBJ2-3	TRBD2	TGTGCCAGCAGCCCTACTAGCGGACCCACAGATACGCAGTATTTT	CASSPTSGPTDTQYF
many	TRBV18	TRBJ2-1	-	TGTGCCAGCTCACCCAGGGGGGGGGCGCAGAATGAGCAGTTCTTC	CASSPRGGAQNEQFF
many	TRBV20-1	TRBJ1-5	TRBD1	TGCAGTGCTAGAGTCCCCGGACAGGGGAGGATCTCCGTTCAGCCCCAGCATTTT	CSARVPGQGRISVQPQHF
many	TRBV7-9	TRBJ1-2	TRBD1	TGTGCCAGCAGCCAAATGAGCGGGACAGGGGATGGCTACACCTTC	CASSQMSGTGDGYTF
medium-sized	TRBV11-2	TRBJ2-2	-	TGTGCCAGCAGCTTAGATGCCTCCCGGTTGATCGGGGAGCTGTTTTTT	CASSLDASRLIGELFF
medium-sized	TRBV3-1	TRBJ2-4	-	TGTGCCAGCAGCCAAGTTTTGTTGAGAGCCAAAAACATTCAGTACTTC	CASSQVLLRAKNIQYF
medium-sized	TRBV7-3	TRBJ2-3	-	TGTGCCAGCAGCTTATCAACTCTCACAGATACGCAGTATTTT	CASSLSTLTDTQYF
many	TRBV5-6	TRBJ1-1	-	TGTGCCAGCAGCTTGTCGAGGCAAATCAACACTGAAGCTTTCTTT	CASSLSRQINTEAFF
medium-sized	TRBV12-3/TRBV12-4	TRBJ2-5	-	TGTGCCAGCAGTCCGGGTTGGACCGGGCTAGGGGAGACCCAGTACTTC	CASSPGWTGLGETQYF
many	TRBV5-1	TRBJ2-1	-	TGCGCCAGCAGGTTGATAGGGGACAATGAGCAGTTCTTC	CASRLIGDNEQFF
many	TRBV12-3/TRBV12-4	TRBJ2-3	-	TGTGCCAGCAGTTGGAGTCGCAGCACAGATACGCAGTATTTT	CASSWSRSTDTQYF
medium-sized	TRBV7-8	TRBJ2-7	TRBD2	TGTGCCAGCAGCTTAGAACGGCGGGAGGGCCTCTCCTACGAGCAGTACTTC	CASSLERREGLSYEQYF
-	TRBV7-7	TRBJ2-1	-	TGTGCTAGCAGCTTAGCTGCGGGACCGCGCAATGAGCAGTTCTTC	CASSLAAGPRNEQFF
-	TRBV25-1	TRBJ2-1	-	TGTGCCAGCGGGCGGATGGGGGGCCTCAATGAGCAGTTCTTC	CASGRMGGLNEQFF
many	TRBV5-6	TRBJ2-2	-	TGTGCCAGCAGCCTCGTCGGGGATTCCAGCACCGGGGAGCTGTTTTTT	CASSLVGDSSTGELFF
many	TRBV7-9	TRBJ2-3	TRBD2	TGTGCCAGCACCCCCTGGGCGGGGGGGACCACAGATACGCAGTATTTT	CASTPWAGGTTDTQYF
-	TRBV4-2	TRBJ1-2	-	TGTGCCAGCAGCCAAGCATTTTCCACAAACTATGGCTACACCTTC	CASSQAFSTNYGYTF
medium-sized	TRBV13	TRBJ2-6	-	TGTGCCAGCAGCTTAGACAGCCGCTCTGGGGCCAACGTCCTGACTTTC	CASSLDSRSGANVLTF
-	TRBV14	TRBJ1-3	-	TGTGCCAGCAGCCAAGTTGTGAACTCTGGAAACACCATATATTTT	CASSQVVNSGNTIYF
many	TRBV28	TRBJ2-5	TRBD2	TGTGCCAGCAGTTTATTAGGCGGGGGGGAGACCCAGTACTTC	CASSLLGGGETQYF
many	TRBV13	TRBJ2-3	-	TGTGCCAGCAGCTTAGGCGGCCGCGAGGGAGATACGCAGTATTTT	CASSLGGREGDTQYF
medium-sized	TRBV7-3	TRBJ2-3	-	TGTGCCAGCAGCTTAATCCCCTCGGGGTCGCAGTATTTT	CASSLIPSGSQYF
few	TRBV10-2	TRBJ2-3	-	TGCGCCAGCAGTGATTCAGGCCCTCTTCCGACACCTAGCACAGATACGCAGTATTTT	CASSDSGPLPTPSTDTQYF
-	TRBV5-6	TRBJ2-4	TRBD1	TGTGCCAGCAGCCCCGATGGACAGGGGGCGTTGGTTCAGTACTTC	CASSPDGQGALVQYF
many	TRBV7-2	TRBJ2-6	-	TGTGCCAGCAGCTTAGGGTGGCTGTCTAATTCTGGGGCCAACGTCCTGACTTTC	CASSLGWLSNSGANVLTF
many	TRBV20-1	TRBJ2-3	-	TGCAGTGCTAGAGATCGGGCTAGCCGGGATACGCAGTATTTT	CSARDRASRDTQYF
medium-sized	TRBV7-9	TRBJ2-3	-	TGTGCCAGCTGCCCAGGGGGGGGCACAGATACGCAGTATTTT	CASCPGGGTDTQYF
many	TRBV5-6	TRBJ1-5	-	TGTGCCAGCAGCTTGGGGCGTCAGAGCAATCAGCCCCAGCATTTT	CASSLGRQSNQPQHF
many	TRBV11-2	TRBJ2-7	-	TGTGCCAGCAGCTTAGGTCAAAGGGAGGTGCAGTACTTC	CASSLGQREVQYF